Sequencing of this T cell receptor (beta chain) was carried out in a study of T-cell memory formation after mild COVID-19 (TCRdb year 2021). Study-wide context: TCR sequence clusters from the two donors were largely donor specific. Two young, previously healthy adult volunteers made up the cohort, one male and one female. Longitudinal TCRalpha and TCRbeta repertoire sequencing tracked T-cell clones expanding and contracting after mild COVID-19 in a couple of donors. What the research found in general, with its limitations: Contracting CD4+ clones appeared mostly in the CM and EM memory subsets, whereas CD8+ clones were enriched in EMRA. The study included only a couple of mild cases, and larger cohorts that include severe cases with pre-infection samples were judged to be necessary. Clones that contracted from day 15 to 85 showed balanced CD4/CD8 phenotypes, whereas a second wave of clones that expanded from day 15 to 37 leaned towards CD4+. SARS-CoV-2 specificity was not confirmed for the second-wave clones peaking on day 37. Some responding clones were found in pre-infection memory, which suggests that pre-existing cross-reactive memory T cells took part in the SARS-CoV-2 response.

Reading from cysteine to phenylalanine, the CDR3 counts 16 amino acids. The entry retains the CDR3 DNA only, 48 bases that are in frame from base 1. According to the germline V gene, CDR1 reads MGHRA and CDR2 reads YSYEKL. V loses 1 base, J loses 4 bases, and the germline ends lie 14 bases apart. Sequencing used an Illumina NovaSeq 6000. TCRalpha and TCRbeta cDNA libraries were constructed by 5'RACE with constant-segment primers, with sample barcodes and unique molecular identifiers being introduced. RNA was extracted from every sample with Trizol reagent. Libraries were amplified in two PCR steps, with a second sample barcode and Illumina TruSeq adapters added in the second step. The libraries were sequenced on an Illumina NovaSeq using 2 x 150 bp paired-end reads. The study's processing was this. Demultiplexing of reads and collapsing into UMI-guided consensus sequences were performed with migec v1.2.7. With mixcr v2.1.11, UMI consensuses were aligned to TRA and TRB V and J templates and assembled into clonotypes. Clonotypes were classified as expanded or contracted when called significant by both edgeR and NoisET, with noise models trained on biological replicates. edgeR calls used a false discovery rate-adjusted p below 0.01 and a log2 fold-change threshold of 1. As an exploratory analysis of dynamics, max-normalized trajectories of the 1000 most abundant clonotypes were examined with PCA combined with hierarchical clustering. Separately sequenced CD4+ and CD8+ repertoires were used to assign the CD4 or CD8 phenotype of responding clones. The public reads were reprocessed in TCRdb via fastp at Q25 and MiXCR, keeping in-frame beta chains. Under each unique CDR3 protein, matching rows form one entry showing the most common genes and DNA. Clone size and V and J calls follow TCRdb, not the original study. Present in this sample are more than 120,000 distinct CDR3 sequences, 15% to 20% of which were seen just once. The ten largest clones take up about 2% of the sample.

A remark on this clonotype: Its cognate antigen has yet to be identified. No clone much larger than this one lies a single base away; base qualities are absent.

Ficoll-Paque density gradient centrifugation was the method used to isolate PBMCs. The sequenced sample was PBMCs or a T cell subset sorted from them (not recorded which). This receptor chain uses TRBV4-1 and TRBJ2-1; the D gene identity is not certain. This TCR came from an adult woman who had mild COVID-19 (a few samples of this study predate the infection). The sample titles of this study are shuffled in the database, so cell type and time point are left out; the donor was told from shared clones. The CDR3 corresponds to CASSQGVTPPYNEQFF. The DNA sequence is as follows: TGCGCCAGCAGCCAAGGGGTGACTCCACCATACAATGAGCAGTTCTTC.